This T cell receptor (beta chain) stems from a study of CD8+ T cells in alopecia areata. With respect to this clone: The target antigen is unknown.

Points from the study as a whole: Clonality in lesional scalp, especially alopecia totalis/universalis, exceeded that of normal scalp. TCRs were shared less clearly across patients than in mice, possibly for HLA-related reasons. The study also sequences resident alphabeta T cells of normal skin in scalp samples.

From PBMCs, CD4+ and CD8+ T cells were sorted. Per germline, CDR1 SQVTM and CDR2 ANQGSEA. CDR3 length: 13 residues. Trimming stripped 7 bases from V and 1 base from J, with 13 bases between. In each case, RNA was isolated and then reverse transcribed into cDNA as the sequencing template. Assay used: immunoSEQ multiplex PCR; TCRdb lists only in-frame clones, some missing. The sample holds 200,000 to 250,000 clones; about 56% are singletons and the top ten take about 5.3%. Sample: CD8+ T cells sorted from blood. The chain has TRBV29-1 and TRBJ1-2; tentative D call: TRBD1 (5 bases). The receptor comes from a human donor in good health. DNA for the CDR3: TGCAGCGCCCGGACAACGGGTAACTATGGCTACACCTTC. As protein: CSARTTGNYGYTF. Supplemented by reference TRBV29-1 and TRBJ1-2, the full variable domain reads SAVISQKPSRDICQRGTSLTIQCQVDSQVTMMFWYRQQPGQSLTLIATANQGSEATYESGFVIDKFPISRPNLTFSTLTVSNMSPEDSSIYLCSARTTGNYGYTFGSGTRLTVV.